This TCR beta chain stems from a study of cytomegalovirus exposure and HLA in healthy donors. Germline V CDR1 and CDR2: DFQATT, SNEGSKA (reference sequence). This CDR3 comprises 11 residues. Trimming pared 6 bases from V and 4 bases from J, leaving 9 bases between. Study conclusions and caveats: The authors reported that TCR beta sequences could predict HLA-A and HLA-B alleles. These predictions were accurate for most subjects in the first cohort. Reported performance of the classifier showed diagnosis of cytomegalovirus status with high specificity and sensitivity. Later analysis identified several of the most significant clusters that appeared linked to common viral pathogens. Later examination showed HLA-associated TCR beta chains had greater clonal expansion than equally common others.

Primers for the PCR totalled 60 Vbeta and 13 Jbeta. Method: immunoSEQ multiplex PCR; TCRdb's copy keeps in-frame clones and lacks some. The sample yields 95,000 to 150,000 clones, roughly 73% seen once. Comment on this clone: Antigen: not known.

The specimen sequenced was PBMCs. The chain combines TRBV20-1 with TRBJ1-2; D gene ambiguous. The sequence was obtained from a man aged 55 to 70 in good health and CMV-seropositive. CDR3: CSAGEPYGYTF. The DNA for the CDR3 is TGCAGTGCCGGGGAGCCCTATGGCTACACCTTC.